These 12 T cell receptor beta chains were sequenced from one sample in a study of vaccination effects on CD4 cells after COVID-19. Assay used: immunoSEQ multiplex PCR; TCRdb lists only in-frame clones, some missing. The sample records around 75,000 clones, 65% to 75% being singletons. No cognate antigen is known for these TCRs. Before any sequencing was done, the ViraFEST assay used viral peptide pools to expand antigen-specific CD4+ T cells. Following 10 days of culture, CD4+ T cells were isolated. The person was diagnosed with PCR-confirmed SARS-CoV-2 infection between March and December 2020. The input for sequencing was CD4+ T cells from PBMCs cultured with HIV peptides, taken before COVID-19 vaccination. Sample subset: HIV-1 Nef peptide pool negative control/reference culture. The receptors were gathered from a human donor who had a prior SARS-CoV-2 infection.

The chain combines TRBV6-5 with TRBJ2-3, with a possible D match to TRBD2 (5 bases). Trimming removed 7 bases at V and 1 base at J, with 12 bases between. Germline V lookup: CDR1 MNHEY, CDR2 SVGAGI. The CDR3 has 14 residues. DNA of the CDR3: TGTGCCAGCACTCAGGACGGGGGCACAGATACGCAGTATTTT. It is translated as CASTQDGGTDTQYF.

V and J are TRBV30 and TRBJ2-2; TRBD2 might be the D (6 bases). This CDR3 region has 15 residues. Germline V gene data show CDR1 as GTSNPN and CDR2 as SVGIG (reference sequence). Trimming cost V 3 bases and J 6 bases, with 17 bases left between them. DNA of the CDR3: TGTGCCTGGAGGCGAGGAGGGAGAGAGGCCGGGGAGCTGTTTTTT. This sequence encodes CAWRRGGREAGELFF. The variable domain in full, completed from reference TRBV30 and TRBJ2-2, reads SQTIHQWPATLVQPVGSPLSLECTVEGTSNPNLYWYRQAAGRGLQLLFYSVGIGQISSEVPQNLSASRPQDRQFILSSKKLLLSDSGFYLCAWRRGGREAGELFFGEGSRLTVL.

This chain uses TRBV7-3 with TRBJ2-5; D may be TRBD2 (7 bases). The CDR3 has 17 residues. Trimming pared 2 bases from V and 4 bases from J, leaving 20 bases between. Germline V gene data show CDR1 as SGHTA and CDR2 as FQGTGA. CDR3 nucleotides: TGTGCCAGCAGCTTAGGACTAGAGGGGGGCGCATCAGAGACCCAGTACTTC. It encodes CASSLGLEGGASETQYF.

CDR3 amino acids: CASSQGDLFTGELFF. CDR3 coding DNA: TGTGCCAGCAGCCAAGGGGACTTATTCACCGGGGAGCTGTTTTTT. The V and J genes are TRBV3-1 (or the pseudogene TRBV3-2) and TRBJ2-2, with a possible D match to TRBD2 (6 bases). The germline V and J ends were trimmed by 1 base and 4 bases, with 10 bases remaining between them. CDR1 and CDR2 from the germline V gene are LGHDT and YNNKEL (reference sequence). The CDR3 sequence is 15 residues long.

This clone was seen a handful of times. V gene TRBV11-2 combines with J gene TRBJ2-2; D is perhaps TRBD2 (5 bases). Trimming left V 5 bases short and J 0 bases short, with 16 bases between. There are 17 residues in the CDR3. Germline values: CDR1 SGHAT, CDR2 FQNNGV. The CDR3 coding sequence is TGTGCCAGCAGCGCCCCGGGATCGGGTACGAACACCGGGGAGCTGTTTTTT. Amino acids: CASSAPGSGTNTGELFF.

The sample holds a few counts of this clone. The rearrangement joins TRBV27 to TRBJ2-1; 12 positions agree with TRBD2. The CDR3 consists of 18 residues. V was clipped by 6 bases and J by 8 bases; unmatched bases: 17. Germline CDR1 MNHEY, CDR2 SMNVEV (reference sequence). CDR3 DNA sequence: TGTGCCAGCAGGAGACTAGCGGGAGACGTTTATGATCGGGATGAGCAGTTCTTC. Its protein product is CASRRLAGDVYDRDEQFF.

The V call is TRBV15, the J call TRBJ1-1, with 8 bases matching TRBD1. Germline loops: CDR1 LNHNV, CDR2 YYDKDF (reference sequence). V lost 1 base and J lost 4; bases outside the gene matches: 8. This CDR3 is 16 amino acids long. The CDR3 nucleotides read TGTGCCACCAGCAGAGGGGTGGACAGGGCTCGCACTGAAGCTTTCTTT. This codes for CATSRGVDRARTEAFF.

The chain links TRBV11-2 to TRBJ2-4, with 7 bases that match TRBD2. V lost 2 bases to trimming and J lost 2 bases; unmatched junction nucleotides: 3. The CDR3 is 15 residues long. The V gene's germline CDR1 is SGHAT and CDR2 FQNNGV. CDR3 sequence (DNA): TGTGCCAGCAGCTTAAACGGGGGGACCAAAAACATTCAGTACTTC. Amino acids: CASSLNGGTKNIQYF.

The CDR3: CAISSRGDRNNYGYTF. The CDR3 bases are TGTGCCATCAGTTCTCGTGGGGACAGAAATAACTATGGCTACACCTTC. V and J are TRBV10-3 and TRBJ1-2; the match to TRBD1 covers 7 bases. CDR1 and CDR2 (germline): ENHRY, SYGVKD. The CDR3 length is 16 residues. The J segment lost 1 base and the V segment lost 5 bases, leaving 10 bases of the junction unmatched.

This clone was seen a single time. The chain couples TRBV27 to TRBJ2-7, with TRBD1 matching over 12 bases. The CDR3 is 14 amino acids. J gave up 7 bases and V 6 bases, and 7 bases lay outside the gene matches. Germline CDR1 and CDR2: MNHEY and SMNVEV (reference sequence). This chain's CDR3 is CASSLGTGGNEQYF. The CDR3 region has the DNA TGTGCCAGCAGCCTCGGGACAGGGGGCAATGAGCAGTACTTC.

The CDR3: CASSGQGTYNEQFF. In DNA, the CDR3 is TGTGCCAGCAGCGGACAGGGTACATACAATGAGCAGTTCTTC. This rearrangement joins TRBV5-4 to TRBJ2-1; TRBD1 matches 8 bases. V dropped 4 bases and J dropped 4; count of bases not matched to a gene: 4. Germline V gene data show CDR1 as SGHNT and CDR2 as YYREEE (reference sequence). CDR3 size: 14 residues.

V is TRBV9 and J is TRBJ1-1, with D unclear. Between the trimmed V and J ends, which lost 0 bases and 1 base, there was a span of 10 bases. CDR3 length: 15 residues. The germline V gene has CDR1 SGDLS and CDR2 YYNGEE. The CDR3 loop is CASSVEVPGNTEAFF. The CDR3 DNA reads as TGTGCCAGCAGCGTAGAGGTTCCGGGGAACACTGAAGCTTTCTTT.